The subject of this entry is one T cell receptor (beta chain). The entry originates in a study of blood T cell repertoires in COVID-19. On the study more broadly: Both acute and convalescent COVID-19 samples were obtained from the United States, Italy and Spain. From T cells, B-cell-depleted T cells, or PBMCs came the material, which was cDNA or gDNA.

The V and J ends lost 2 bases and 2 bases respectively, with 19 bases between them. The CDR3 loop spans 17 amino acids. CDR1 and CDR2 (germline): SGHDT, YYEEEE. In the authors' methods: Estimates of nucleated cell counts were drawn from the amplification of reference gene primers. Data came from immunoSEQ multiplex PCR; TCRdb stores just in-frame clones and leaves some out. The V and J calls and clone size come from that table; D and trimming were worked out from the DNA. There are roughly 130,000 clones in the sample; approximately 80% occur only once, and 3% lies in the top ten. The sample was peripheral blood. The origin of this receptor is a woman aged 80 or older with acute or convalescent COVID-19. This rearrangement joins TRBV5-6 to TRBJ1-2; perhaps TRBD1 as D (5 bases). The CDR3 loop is CASSFAGDYGANYGYTF. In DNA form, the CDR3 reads TGTGCCAGCAGCTTCGCGGGGGACTACGGGGCCAACTATGGCTACACCTTC.